These 10 T cell receptor beta chains came from one sample sequenced in a study of blood T cell repertoires in COVID-19 (dated by TCRdb to 2020 to 2021). Libraries were prepared through the immunoSEQ multiplex PCR assay. As stored in TCRdb, this immuneACCESS dataset retains in-frame rearrangements with V and J assigned. A fraction of the clones does not appear; measured against another copy, unresolved V genes explain less than half of the discrepancy, and the remainder lacks a known reason. The sample contains 90,000 to 110,000 clones, under 90% of them found a single time. The ten largest clones capture more than 30% of the sample. The sample was peripheral blood. The receptors originated from a man older than 75 with acute or convalescent COVID-19.

V is TRBV6-2 or TRBV6-3 and J is TRBJ2-3; 10 nucleotides match TRBD1. The V gene end was trimmed by 0 bases and the J gene end by 2 bases; junction bases not matched to a gene: 8. CDR3 size: 18 residues. Looked up from germline, CDR1 is MNHEY and CDR2 is SVGEGT. The CDR3 DNA reads as TGTGCCAGCAGTTACTCCCTATCCGGGACAGGGGCCACAGATACGCAGTATTTT. It is translated as CASSYSLSGTGATDTQYF.

The genes are TRBV29-1 and TRBJ1-1; D gene unclear. V was pared by 8 bases and J by 3 bases, with 19 bases between. This CDR3 is built from 14 residues. Germline CDR1 reads SQVTM; CDR2 reads ANQGSEA. The chain's CDR3 is CSLQVSSFDTEAFF. The CDR3 nucleotides are TGCAGCCTGCAGGTTTCAAGTTTCGACACTGAAGCTTTCTTT.

The gene calls are TRBV19 and TRBJ2-3; 7 bases agree with TRBD1. With V trimmed by 3 bases and J by 0 bases, 6 bases remained unmatched. CDR3 length: 16 amino acids. CDR1 is LNHDA, CDR2 SQIVND, per germline (reference sequence). The CDR3 region has the DNA TGTGCCAGTAGTATCCGGACAGGCACAAGCACAGATACGCAGTATTTT. It is translated as CASSIRTGTSTDTQYF. Full variable domain (rest looked up from reference TRBV19 and TRBJ2-3): DGGITQSPKYLFRKEGQNVTLSCEQNLNHDAMYWYRQDPGQGLRLIYYSQIVNDFQKGDIAEGYSVSREKKESFPLTVTSAQKNPTAFYLCASSIRTGTSTDTQYFGPGTRLTVL.

The J gene is TRBJ2-3, the V gene TRBV30; D gene uncertain. The CDR3 consists of 15 residues. Germline values: CDR1 GTSNPN, CDR2 SVGIG (reference sequence). V lost 5 bases, J lost 0 bases, and 15 bases lay in between. The CDR3 spells CAWSNVLTSTDTQYF. CDR3 sequence (DNA): TGTGCCTGGTCCAACGTCCTTACTAGCACAGATACGCAGTATTTT.

V is TRBV15 and J is TRBJ1-3; D not resolved. V shed 1 base and J shed 2 bases, with 12 bases lying between them. CDR1 LNHNV and CDR2 YYDKDF come from the germline V gene (reference sequence). The CDR3 totals 16 residues. CDR3 DNA: TGTGCCACCAGCAGAGCCGGGATAGCGGCTGGAAACACCATATATTTT. Its protein product is CATSRAGIAAGNTIYF.

The rearrangement links TRBV25-1 to TRBJ1-4; 9 nucleotides line up with TRBD1. Germline CDR1 and CDR2: MGHDK and SYGVNS. This CDR3 spans 15 amino acids. V shed 4 bases, J shed 8 bases, and the junction held 8 bases outside the gene matches. Written as DNA, the CDR3 is TGTGCCAGCAGTGTCGGGACAGGGCGATACGAAAAACTGTTTTTT. Amino acids: CASSVGTGRYEKLFF.

This clone has a handful of counts. The V gene is TRBV7-8, the J gene TRBJ2-3, with 7 bases that match TRBD1. Germline assignment: CDR1 SGHVS and CDR2 FQNEAQ. With V trimmed by 5 bases and J by 1 base, 9 bases remained unmatched. This CDR3 has 16 amino acids. The CDR3: CASSRRDGQGTDTQYF. CDR3 in DNA: TGTGCCAGCAGCCGTAGGGACGGACAGGGCACAGATACGCAGTATTTT.

The gene calls are TRBV19 and TRBJ2-5; D remains unclear. V lost 3 bases and J 9 bases, leaving 14 bases between the germline ends. CDR3 length equals 13 residues. The V gene's germline CDR1 is LNHDA and CDR2 SQIVND (reference sequence). The CDR3, as DNA: TGTGCCAGTAGTATTGACTCCTTGAGGTCCCAGTACTTC. It translates to CASSIDSLRSQYF.

The chain links TRBV19 to TRBJ1-4; TRBD1 aligns across 9 bases. This CDR3 has 17 residues. Germline V lookup: CDR1 LNHDA, CDR2 SQIVND (reference sequence). The V and J ends lost 8 bases and 2 bases, in that order; junction bases with no gene match: 12. CDR3 nucleotides: TGTGCCAGTGGGAAGGGGACAGGGAGCAGGACTAATGAAAAACTGTTTTTT. It specifies CASGKGTGSRTNEKLFF.

This chain joins TRBV19 and TRBJ1-1; 8 bases align to TRBD1. Germline CDR1 reads LNHDA; CDR2 reads SQIVND (reference sequence). The CDR3 loop spans 13 amino acids. The junction had 9 bases not matched to a gene; V was cut back by 10 bases and J by 5 bases. The CDR3 nucleotides are TGTGCCACCAGACGGACAGGGCAAACTGAAGCTTTCTTT. It codes for CATRRTGQTEAFF.